The rows below give T cell receptor beta chains drawn from one sample of a study of T cell responses to AZD1222 COVID-19 vaccine. This table comes from immunoSEQ multiplex PCR, and its TCRdb copy is limited to in-frame clones, with some not included. The table has more than 100,000 clones, about 88% seen once; the top ten hold 2.4%. Sequencing was performed on peripheral blood, taken on day 0 of AZD1222 vaccination. The receptors stem from an adult in good health. Both conserved end residues are part of each CDR3. D genes are given only for firm matches. Part of the rows lack a size; the others show once, few, many or a class for expanded clones.

V gene,clone size,D gene,J gene,CDR3 length,CDR3 protein,CDR3 DNA
TRBV5-1,NA,TRBD2,TRBJ2-7,16,CASSRSSGTPSYEQYF,TGCGCCAGCAGTAGGTCTAGCGGGACCCCCTCCTACGAGCAGTACTTC
TRBV5-1,NA,TRBD2,TRBJ2-2,18,CASSTGFLAGEDTGELFF,TGCGCCAGCAGCACCGGTTTTCTAGCGGGAGAAGACACCGGGGAGCTGTTTTTT
TRBV5-1,NA,NA,TRBJ2-3,14,CASRRQANTDTQYF,TGCGCCAGCAGGAGACAGGCGAACACAGATACGCAGTATTTT
TRBV5-1,NA,TRBD1,TRBJ2-7,15,CASSLDGQGAYEQYF,TGCGCCAGCAGCTTGGACGGACAGGGGGCCTACGAGCAGTACTTC
TRBV20-1,NA,NA,TRBJ2-5,10,CSAREAIQYF,TGCAGTGCTAGGGAGGCTATCCAGTACTTC
TRBV5-1,NA,TRBD2,TRBJ2-1,16,CASSLFGGGSYNEQFF,TGCGCCAGCAGCTTGTTTGGCGGGGGCTCCTACAATGAGCAGTTCTTC
TRBV5-6,few,TRBD2,TRBJ2-5,15,CASSLVTSGGETQYF,TGTGCCAGCAGCTTGGTGACTAGCGGGGGAGAGACCCAGTACTTC
TRBV29-1,NA,NA,TRBJ2-5,12,CSVVGLTETQYF,TGCAGCGTTGTAGGGCTGACGGAGACCCAGTACTTC
TRBV6-5,once,NA,TRBJ1-3,16,CASSYSRPSSGNTIYF,TGTGCCAGCAGTTACTCGAGGCCTTCCTCTGGAAACACCATATATTTT
TRBV2,NA,NA,TRBJ1-3,12,CASSDEKNTIYF,TGTGCCAGCAGTGATGAGAAGAACACCATATATTTT
TRBV28,NA,NA,TRBJ1-5,14,CASSLFTANQPQHF,TGTGCCAGCAGTTTATTCACGGCCAATCAGCCCCAGCATTTT
TRBV19,NA,NA,TRBJ1-1,13,CASSAGRGTEAFF,TGTGCCAGTAGTGCGGGCAGGGGCACTGAAGCTTTCTTT
TRBV2,NA,NA,TRBJ1-1,14,CANALGQGNTEAFF,TGTGCCAATGCGCTGGGTCAGGGGAACACTGAAGCTTTCTTT
TRBV11-2,once,NA,TRBJ2-7,17,CASSLGTMAGNRHEQYF,TGTGCCAGCAGCTTAGGAACCATGGCAGGGAACCGTCACGAGCAGTACTTC
TRBV5-5,NA,NA,TRBJ2-7,14,CASSWDVSSYEQYF,TGTGCCAGCAGCTGGGACGTCAGCTCCTACGAGCAGTACTTC
TRBV7-2,NA,TRBD1,TRBJ1-2,14,CASSLGDRGYGYTF,TGTGCCAGCAGCTTAGGGGACAGGGGCTATGGCTACACCTTC
TRBV6-6,once,NA,TRBJ1-2,14,CASSPLGASYGYTF,TGTGCCAGCAGCCCCTTGGGGGCAAGCTATGGCTACACCTTC
TRBV3-1/TRBV3-2,NA,NA,TRBJ2-7,11,CASSQDYEQYF,TGTGCCAGCAGCCAAGACTACGAGCAGTACTTC
TRBV14,NA,NA,TRBJ1-6,16,CASSQAGPGLNSPLHF,TGTGCCAGCAGCCAAGCGGGTCCAGGGCTCAATTCACCCCTCCACTTT
TRBV28,NA,TRBD1,TRBJ2-1,16,CASSPRDRGYYNEQFF,TGTGCCAGCAGCCCCCGCGACAGGGGGTACTACAATGAGCAGTTCTTC
TRBV30,NA,NA,TRBJ2-1,13,CAWSVGLGNEQFF,TGTGCCTGGAGTGTAGGGCTAGGGAATGAGCAGTTCTTC
TRBV28,NA,TRBD1,TRBJ2-2,17,CASKPTRGQGATGELFF,TGTGCCAGTAAACCAACGAGGGGACAGGGGGCGACCGGGGAGCTGTTTTTT
TRBV9,NA,NA,TRBJ2-2,16,CASSAGGITRTGELFF,TGTGCCAGCAGCGCCGGGGGAATCACGAGGACCGGGGAGCTGTTTTTT
TRBV7-8,NA,NA,TRBJ1-6,14,CASSPVRGNSPLHF,TGTGCCAGCAGCCCCGTTAGGGGAAATTCACCCCTCCACTTT
TRBV2,NA,NA,TRBJ1-5,13,CASSVSPREPQHF,TGTGCCAGCAGTGTGAGCCCCCGTGAGCCCCAGCATTTT
TRBV3-1/TRBV3-2,NA,NA,TRBJ1-2,15,CASSQEFTGLRGYTF,TGTGCCAGCAGCCAAGAATTTACAGGATTACGGGGCTACACCTTC
TRBV7-2,NA,NA,TRBJ1-1,17,CASSLVSPVRMNTEAFF,TGTGCCAGCAGCTTAGTTAGCCCAGTCCGGATGAACACTGAAGCTTTCTTT
TRBV6-1,NA,NA,TRBJ1-2,15,CASREVPWASNGYTF,TGTGCCAGCAGAGAAGTCCCGTGGGCGTCGAATGGCTACACCTTC
TRBV2,NA,NA,TRBJ1-5,15,CASSDSMEEHQPQHF,TGTGCCAGCAGTGACAGCATGGAGGAGCATCAGCCCCAGCATTTT
TRBV7-9,NA,NA,TRBJ1-5,15,CASSLDNSGNQPQHF,TGTGCCAGCAGCTTAGACAATTCGGGAAATCAGCCCCAGCATTTT
TRBV11-3,NA,TRBD1,TRBJ2-7,15,CASSSPGQGVYEQYF,TGTGCCAGCAGCTCCCCGGGACAGGGGGTCTACGAGCAGTACTTC
TRBV27,NA,TRBD1,TRBJ2-7,15,CASSLRGTGPYEQYF,TGTGCCAGCAGTCTTAGGGGGACAGGACCCTACGAGCAGTACTTC
TRBV29-1,NA,NA,TRBJ2-5,12,CSVIAGQETQYF,TGCAGCGTTATCGCGGGACAAGAGACCCAGTACTTC
TRBV19,NA,NA,TRBJ2-6,13,CASSGTGANVLTF,TGTGCCAGTAGCGGGACTGGGGCCAACGTCCTGACTTTC
TRBV5-1,NA,NA,TRBJ1-1,15,CASRGNPDGGTEAFF,TGCGCCAGCAGGGGGAATCCGGACGGCGGCACTGAAGCTTTCTTT
TRBV28,NA,NA,TRBJ1-1,12,CASSPVNTEAFF,TGTGCCAGCAGTCCGGTGAACACTGAAGCTTTCTTT
TRBV5-1,NA,TRBD1,TRBJ1-2,16,CASSLTGDTPNYGYTF,TGCGCCAGCAGCCTTACAGGGGACACACCTAACTATGGCTACACCTTC
TRBV1,NA,NA,TRBJ2-7,16,CTSSQEGQGADYEQYF,TGCACCAGCAGCCAAGAGGGACAGGGGGCGGACTACGAGCAGTACTTC
TRBV30,NA,TRBD1,TRBJ1-6,16,CAWSVGQGAQGSPLHF,TGTGCCTGGAGTGTGGGGCAGGGGGCGCAGGGTTCACCCCTCCACTTT
TRBV7-9,once,TRBD2,TRBJ2-5,14,CASSLREGHETQYF,TGTGCCAGCAGCTTAAGGGAGGGCCATGAGACCCAGTACTTC
TRBV7-9,once,TRBD1,TRBJ1-5,16,CASSLNSGGAGQPQHF,TGTGCCAGCAGCTTAAACTCAGGGGGCGCCGGGCAGCCCCAGCATTTT
TRBV6-6,NA,NA,TRBJ2-7,14,CASSYEGRRYEQYF,TGTGCCAGCAGTTACGAAGGCAGACGCTACGAGCAGTACTTC
TRBV12-3/TRBV12-4,NA,NA,TRBJ1-2,13,CASSKRDTDGYTF,TGTGCCAGCAGTAAACGGGACACCGACGGCTACACCTTC
TRBV2,NA,NA,TRBJ1-1,16,CASSGRAGVMNTEAFF,TGTGCCAGCAGTGGGCGAGCAGGGGTAATGAACACTGAAGCTTTCTTT
TRBV7-6,NA,TRBD1,TRBJ1-1,19,CASSHYPPQGDGTDTEAFF,TGTGCCAGCAGCCATTACCCGCCACAGGGGGACGGTACTGACACTGAAGCTTTCTTT